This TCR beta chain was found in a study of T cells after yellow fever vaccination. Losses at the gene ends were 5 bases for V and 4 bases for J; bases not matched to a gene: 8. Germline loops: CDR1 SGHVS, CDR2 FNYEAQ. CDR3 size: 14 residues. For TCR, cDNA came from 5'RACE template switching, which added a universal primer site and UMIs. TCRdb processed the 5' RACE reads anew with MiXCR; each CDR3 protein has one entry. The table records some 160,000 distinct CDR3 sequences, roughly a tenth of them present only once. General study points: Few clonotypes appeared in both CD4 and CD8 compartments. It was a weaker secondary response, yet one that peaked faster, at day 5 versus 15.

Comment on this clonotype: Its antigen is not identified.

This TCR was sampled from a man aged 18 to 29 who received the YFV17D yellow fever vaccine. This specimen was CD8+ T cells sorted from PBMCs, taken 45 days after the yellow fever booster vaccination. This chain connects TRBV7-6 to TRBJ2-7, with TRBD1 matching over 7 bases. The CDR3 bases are TGTGCCAGCAGCATCGGGACAGCCCTTTACGAGCAGTACTTC. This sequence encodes CASSIGTALYEQYF.